The 9 T cell receptor beta chains given below trace back to one sample, sequenced in a study of T-cell reconstitution after alpha-beta-depleted transplantation in children. Unique molecular identifiers were used to barcode this TCRbeta library. In TCRdb, the PCR reads were re-called with MiXCR into one record per CDR3 protein. The sample has roughly 670,000 distinct CDR3 sequences, around 13% seen once. The sample in question was PBMCs, obtained before TCRalphabeta/CD19-depleted stem cell transplant. The receptors were gathered from a girl aged 2-9 years with congenital amegakaryocytic thrombocytopenia, due to receive a stem cell transplant.

At least ten counts were recorded for this clonotype. The chain has TRBV10-3 and TRBJ2-1; 9 bases match TRBD2. Germline CDR1 is ENHRY and CDR2 is SYGVKD. V dropped 4 bases and J dropped 4; count of bases not matched to a gene: 5. CDR3 size: 15 residues. The CDR3 here is CAISGLAGTYNEQFF. DNA for the CDR3: TGTGCCATCAGTGGGCTAGCGGGAACATACAATGAGCAGTTCTTC.

The chain links TRBV15 to TRBJ1-2; no clear D. V lost 0 bases and J lost 8, with 19 bases in between. This CDR3 contains 16 residues. CDR1 is LNHNV, CDR2 YYDKDF, per germline (reference sequence). The CDR3 here is CATSRDLWVGGKGYTF. The CDR3, as DNA: TGTGCCACCAGCAGAGATTTATGGGTCGGCGGCAAGGGCTACACCTTC.

This clonotype was recorded many times. The V gene is TRBV30, the J gene TRBJ2-7; TRBD2 matches 10 bases. V shed 3 bases, J shed 3 bases, and the junction held 8 bases outside the gene matches. Germline V gene lookup returns CDR1 GTSNPN and CDR2 SVGIG (reference sequence). CDR3 length equals 15 residues. The DNA for the CDR3 is TGTGCCTGGAGCAGGGGTCTAGCGGGAGTCTACGAGCAGTACTTC. This encodes CAWSRGLAGVYEQYF.

For the CDR3, the DNA is TGTGCCAGCAGTTTCCGGTCTAGGGGCCTTATTCCCAGCACAGATACGCAGTATTTT. This gives the protein CASSFRSRGLIPSTDTQYF. This chain connects TRBV12-3 or TRBV12-4 to TRBJ2-3; D perhaps matches TRBD1 (5 bases). V lost 3 bases and J 0 bases, leaving 22 bases between the germline ends. This CDR3 spans 19 amino acids.

This clonotype has just a few counts. The rearrangement joins TRBV9 to TRBJ2-7; D gene uncertain. The CDR3 totals 10 residues. V lost 7 bases and J 10 bases, leaving 12 bases between the germline ends. Germline V gene sequence: CDR1 SGDLS, CDR2 YYNGEE. The CDR3 spells CASGENSQYF. The CDR3 DNA sequence: TGTGCCAGCGGGGAAAATTCTCAGTACTTC. The variable domain in full, completed from reference TRBV9 and TRBJ2-7, reads DSGVTQTPKHLITATGQRVTLRCSPRSGDLSVYWYQQSLDQGLQFLIQYYNGEERAKGNILERFSAQQFPDLHSELNLSSLELGDSALYFCASGENSQYFGPGTRLTVT.

The V gene is TRBV20-1, the J gene TRBJ1-1, with 9 bases matching TRBD1. The CDR3 contains 17 residues. The germline V gene encodes CDR1 DFQATT and CDR2 SNEGSKA (reference sequence). V shed 3 bases, J shed 4 bases, and the junction held 15 bases outside the gene matches. The CDR3 DNA reads TGCAGTGCTAGTCCCCTTGGGGGGACAGGGTGGGGCACTGAAGCTTTCTTT. It is translated as CSASPLGGTGWGTEAFF.

The chain combines TRBV7-2 with TRBJ2-5; D is perhaps TRBD1 or TRBD2 (7 bases each). V lost 4 bases to trimming and J lost 5 bases, with 14 bases between them. The CDR3 is made up of 14 amino acids. Germline V gene sequence: CDR1 SGHTA, CDR2 FQGNSA. CDR3 in DNA: TGTGCCAGCAGCTCAGGGGGGGTGTGGGAGACCCAGTACTTC. Its protein is CASSSGGVWETQYF.

The rearrangement links TRBV5-1 to TRBJ2-1, with 8 bases aligning to TRBD2. Germline trimming cut 0 bases from V and 14 bases from J; bases unmatched to any gene: 16. Germline CDR1 SGHRS, CDR2 YFSETQ. The CDR3 length is 16 residues. In nucleotides, the CDR3 is TGCGCCAGCAGCTTGGGGTCGGCTAGCGGGTCTGCCCGAGAGTTCTTC. Amino acids: CASSLGSASGSAREFF.

The chain links TRBV28 to TRBJ2-2; no definite D call. Germline CDR1 reads MDHEN; CDR2 reads SYDVKM. This CDR3 contains 16 residues. V lost 8 bases, J lost 1 base, and 17 bases lay in between. The CDR3 region has the DNA TGTGCCAGCCAATCCCTCCGGGCTCTGAACACCGGGGAGCTGTTTTTT. Translation: CASQSLRALNTGELFF.